These 26 T cell receptor beta chains were sequenced from one sample in a study of OX40 agonist ivuxolimab in advanced cancers. This table comes from immunoSEQ multiplex PCR, and its TCRdb copy is limited to in-frame clones, with some not included. Of tens of thousands of clones listed, more than 70% were seen once; the top ten hold about 13%. The material sequenced was CD4+ or CD8+ T cells sorted from blood, taken in a trial of the OX40 agonist ivuxolimab. The receptors were gathered from an adult with an advanced solid tumor such as melanoma, head and neck, liver or kidney cancer.

A few counts support this clone. This chain uses TRBV29-1 with TRBJ2-7, with D perhaps given as TRBD1 or TRBD2 (5 bases each). Germline CDR1 reads SQVTM; CDR2 reads ANQGSEA. Deletions cut 4 bases from V and 0 bases from J, with 7 bases between. CDR3 length: 12 amino acids. The CDR3 spells CSVVGTSYEQYF. In DNA form, the CDR3 reads TGCAGCGTTGTGGGGACCTCCTACGAGCAGTACTTC.

This clone was counted between two and nine times. The chain links TRBV30 to TRBJ1-1; D not certain. From germline, CDR1 is GTSNPN and CDR2 SVGIG (reference sequence). Trimming left V 0 bases short and J 3 bases short, with 5 bases between. CDR3 size: 12 residues. CDR3 sequence: CAWSVWDTEAFF. In DNA form, the CDR3 reads TGTGCCTGGAGTGTATGGGACACTGAAGCTTTCTTT.

The chain combines TRBV4-2 with TRBJ2-1; no definite D call. This CDR3 spans 16 amino acids. Trimming cost V 1 base and J 0 bases, with 10 bases left between them. The germline gives CDR1 LGHNA, CDR2 YNFKEQ. This chain's CDR3 is CASSQAPESSYNEQFF. The CDR3 region has the DNA TGTGCCAGCAGCCAAGCACCCGAGAGCTCCTACAATGAGCAGTTCTTC.

V usage is TRBV10-3 and J usage is TRBJ1-5; D unresolved. This CDR3 comprises 16 residues. With 4 bases removed from V and 3 bases from J, the gap between germline ends came to 16 bases. CDR1 ENHRY and CDR2 SYGVKD come from the germline V gene. The CDR3 loop reads CAISVEFEGFNQPQHF. In nucleotides, the CDR3 is TGTGCCATCAGTGTCGAATTTGAGGGTTTCAATCAGCCCCAGCATTTT.

This chain links TRBV5-1 with TRBJ2-7; unclear D gene. Trimming stripped 4 bases from V and 0 bases from J, with 5 bases between. The germline CDR1 and CDR2 sequences are SGHRS and YFSETQ. The CDR3 spans 12 residues. CDR3 DNA sequence: TGCGCCAGCAGCGTCCCCTCCTACGAGCAGTACTTC. This gives the protein CASSVPSYEQYF.

This clone was seen once. The chain links TRBV7-6 to TRBJ1-1, with D unclear. V was pared by 3 bases and J by 2 bases, with 7 bases between. The CDR3 length is 13 residues. Germline V lookup: CDR1 SGHVS, CDR2 FNYEAQ. Here the CDR3 reads CASSFDVNTEAFF. DNA for the CDR3: TGTGCCAGCAGCTTCGACGTAAACACTGAAGCTTTCTTT.

The chain is built from TRBV5-1 and TRBJ2-2; D is perhaps TRBD1 (6 bases). V was shortened by 4 bases and J by 3 bases, with 10 bases between the two germline ends. Germline assignment: CDR1 SGHRS and CDR2 YFSETQ. The CDR3 has 14 residues. The CDR3 reads CASSGGQYTGELFF. The CDR3 bases are TGCGCCAGCAGCGGTGGACAGTACACCGGGGAGCTGTTTTTT.

The CDR3 reads CASSLALGTVYEQYF. The CDR3, as DNA: TGTGCCAGCAGCTTAGCGCTCGGCACCGTCTACGAGCAGTACTTC. The rearrangement uses TRBV7-9 and TRBJ2-7, with D unresolved. Germline assignment: CDR1 SEHNR and CDR2 FQNEAQ (reference sequence). The V end was cut by 0 bases, the J end by 3 bases, with 12 bases between. The length of the CDR3 is 15 residues.

This chain uses TRBV2 with TRBJ2-1; 9 bases map to TRBD1. V lost 9 bases, J lost 5 bases, and 5 bases stayed unmatched. This CDR3 comprises 13 residues. CDR1 and CDR2 (germline): SNHLY, FYNNEI. CDR3 region: CARRDRDNNEQFF. The CDR3, as DNA: TGTGCCAGACGGGACAGGGATAACAATGAGCAGTTCTTC.

The chain links TRBV11-2 to TRBJ2-7; a possible D gene is TRBD2 (7 bases). This CDR3 is built from 15 residues. V lost 1 base, J lost 7 bases, and 17 bases lay in between. The germline CDR1 and CDR2 sequences are SGHAT and FQNNGV. DNA for the CDR3: TGTGCCAGCAGCTTAGGGGGAGGGGGGGCGGAGGAGCAGTACTTC. This codes for CASSLGGGGAEEQYF.

The chain uses TRBV28 and TRBJ2-5; 9 bases align to TRBD2. Trimming cost V 4 bases and J 5 bases; bases outside gene matches: 5. This CDR3 contains 14 residues. Germline values: CDR1 MDHEN, CDR2 SYDVKM. CDR3 nucleotide sequence: TGTGCCAGCAGTTCAGCGGGAGGTATTGAGACCCAGTACTTC. It yields the protein CASSSAGGIETQYF.

This clone was seen only once. V usage is TRBV11-2 and J usage is TRBJ2-1, with D possibly called TRBD1 or TRBD2 (6 bases each). CDR1 and CDR2 from the germline V gene are SGHAT and FQNNGV. V lost 2 bases and J lost 4, with 12 bases in between. The CDR3 is 15 amino acids. The CDR3 region is CASSLLGGPYNEQFF. The CDR3, as DNA: TGTGCCAGCAGCTTATTGGGGGGCCCGTACAATGAGCAGTTCTTC.

The gene calls are TRBV10-3 and TRBJ2-7; weak D call: TRBD1 (6 bases). Trimming stripped 2 bases from V and 0 bases from J, with 17 bases between. Germline V CDR1 and CDR2: ENHRY, SYGVKD. This CDR3 contains 17 residues. This chain's CDR3 is CAISEPDRPPYSYEQYF. The CDR3 bases are TGTGCCATCAGTGAGCCCGACAGGCCACCATACTCCTACGAGCAGTACTTC.

V and J are TRBV9 and TRBJ2-2; 8 bases fit TRBD2. Germline V CDR1 and CDR2: SGDLS, YYNGEE. V was pared by 0 bases and J by 4 bases, with 8 bases of the junction left unmatched. This CDR3 region has 17 residues. CDR3 nucleotide sequence: TGTGCCAGCAGCGTAGATGGGAGCGGGAGCCCCACCGGGGAGCTGTTTTTT. Amino acids: CASSVDGSGSPTGELFF.

In this sample, this clone turned up a few times. This rearrangement joins TRBV15 to TRBJ2-7; tentatively, D is TRBD2 (7 bases). V lost 1 base and J 3 bases, leaving 19 bases between the germline ends. CDR1 and CDR2 (germline): LNHNV, YYDKDF (reference sequence). The CDR3 has 17 residues. CDR3 bases: TGTGCCACCAGCAGAGTAAAGTACGGGGGGCCCCACTACGAGCAGTACTTC. Translation: CATSRVKYGGPHYEQYF. Full variable domain (rest looked up from reference TRBV15 and TRBJ2-7): DAMVIQNPRYQVTQFGKPVTLSCSQTLNHNVMYWYQQKSSQAPKLLFHYYDKDFNNEADTPDNFQSRRPNTSFCFLDIRSPGLGDTAMYLCATSRVKYGGPHYEQYFGPGTRLTVT.

The chain is built from TRBV29-1 and TRBJ2-1, with a possible D match to TRBD2 (5 bases). This CDR3 region has 13 residues. In germline, CDR1 is SQVTM, CDR2 ANQGSEA. The V end lost 6 bases, the J end lost 0 bases, and 9 bases lay between the germline ends. CDR3 amino acids: CSVRVSSYNEQFF. Written as DNA, the CDR3 is TGCAGCGTGCGGGTGAGCTCCTACAATGAGCAGTTCTTC.

In DNA, the CDR3 is TGTGCCAGCAGCTTAGGGGCGGGAGGGGACAATGAGCAGTTCTTC. Translated, it gives CASSLGAGGDNEQFF. The genes are TRBV13 and TRBJ2-1; 9 nucleotides match TRBD2. Unmatched junction bases numbered 2, after V lost 0 bases and J lost 5 bases. This CDR3 region has 15 residues. Germline V gives CDR1 PRHDT, CDR2 FYEKMQ (reference sequence).

This clone was seen just once. This chain links TRBV4-1 with TRBJ2-3, with 8 bases identical to TRBD2. This CDR3 is built from 16 residues. CDR1 is MGHRA and CDR2 is YSYEKL in the germline V gene. V trimming: 2 bases; J trimming: 2 bases; junction bases outside the gene matches: 6. CDR3 region: CASSQPTSGFTDTQYF. The CDR3 coding sequence is TGCGCCAGCAGCCAACCCACTAGCGGTTTCACAGATACGCAGTATTTT.

The rearrangement joins TRBV28 to TRBJ2-1; 9 bases line up with TRBD2. Germline values: CDR1 MDHEN, CDR2 SYDVKM. V shed 6 bases and J 8 bases; nucleotides not matched to a gene: 14. This CDR3 comprises 16 residues. This CDR3 is CASRPNLAGIYHEQFF. CDR3 nucleotide sequence: TGTGCCAGCAGACCCAACCTAGCGGGAATTTACCATGAGCAGTTCTTC.

This clone was counted only a few times. The gene calls are TRBV29-1 and TRBJ1-2; D not resolved. The CDR3 loop spans 13 amino acids. Trimming cost V 6 bases and J 0 bases, with 11 bases left between them. Germline CDR1 reads SQVTM; CDR2 reads ANQGSEA. The CDR3 sequence is CSVHREANYGYTF. The DNA of the CDR3 is TGCAGCGTCCACCGGGAGGCTAACTATGGCTACACCTTC.

The chain joins TRBV4-1 to TRBJ2-7, with TRBD2 matching over 8 bases. Germline V CDR1 and CDR2: MGHRA, YSYEKL. J lost 2 bases, V lost 0 bases, and 3 bases had no gene match. The CDR3 has 15 amino acids. CDR3 coding DNA: TGCGCCAGCAGCCAAGAAGGCGGGGGGACCTACGAGCAGTACTTC. Its protein is CASSQEGGGTYEQYF.

This clone was found a few times. The chain employs TRBV7-9 and TRBJ2-2; 8 bases agree with TRBD2. V was pared by 5 bases and J by 2 bases, with 16 bases of the junction left unmatched. The CDR3 length is 19 residues. CDR1 SEHNR and CDR2 FQNEAQ come from the germline V gene (reference sequence). The CDR3 bases are TGTGCCAGCAGCCCCCGGGAGGGCAGGGAAGGGCCTAACACCGGGGAGCTGTTTTTT. It is translated as CASSPREGREGPNTGELFF.

The V and J genes are TRBV28 and TRBJ2-2; the match to TRBD1 covers 7 bases. The CDR3 spans 15 residues. Per the germline V gene, CDR1 is MDHEN and CDR2 is SYDVKM. With V trimmed by 4 bases and J by 9 bases, 11 bases remained unmatched. In nucleotides, the CDR3 is TGTGCCAGCAGTTCCTGGACAGGCTACGTCAGGGAGCTGTTTTTT. Its translation: CASSSWTGYVRELFF.

This sequence joins TRBV6-5 and TRBJ2-7, with D perhaps given as TRBD1 or TRBD2 (5 bases each). The CDR3 spans 13 residues. The V end was cut by 2 bases, the J end by 4 bases, with 9 bases between. Germline V lookup: CDR1 MNHEY, CDR2 SVGAGI. The CDR3 DNA follows: TGTGCCAGCAGTTACAATGGGGGTTACGAGCAGTACTTC. Its protein product is CASSYNGGYEQYF.

The chain is built from TRBV6-5 and TRBJ1-6, with 8 bases lining up with TRBD1. V was clipped by 6 bases and J by 8 bases; unmatched bases: 9. The CDR3 runs 15 residues. Germline loops: CDR1 MNHEY, CDR2 SVGAGI. CDR3 sequence reads: CASSSGTGGYSPLHF. The CDR3 coding sequence is TGTGCCAGCAGCTCCGGAACAGGGGGTTATTCACCCCTCCACTTT.

The gene calls are TRBV6-5 and TRBJ1-3; D remains ambiguous. CDR1 is MNHEY, CDR2 SVGAGI, per germline. The CDR3 extends over 14 amino acids. V lost 5 bases, J lost 0 bases, and 8 bases lay in between. The CDR3 coding sequence is TGTGCCAGCAGTCCGGGTCTCTCTGGAAACACCATATATTTT. Protein sequence: CASSPGLSGNTIYF.